This T cell receptor (beta chain) stems from a study of blood T cell repertoires in COVID-19. CDR1 is LGHNT and CDR2 is FRNRAP in the germline V gene. V was cut by 7 bases and J by 0 bases, with 12 bases left in between. The CDR3 is made up of 14 amino acids. This table comes from immunoSEQ multiplex PCR, and its TCRdb copy is limited to in-frame clones, with some not included. The top ten clones hold roughly 1.2% of a sample with approximately 270,000 clones, about 89% of them seen once. The TCR was taken from a human donor in a cohort exposed to, infected with or recovered from COVID-19 (not recorded which). The donor label of this sample is uncertain. Sequenced: PBMCs or T cells enriched from blood (not recorded which). This rearrangement joins TRBV12-5 to TRBJ2-5, with D tentatively TRBD1 (6 bases). The CDR3, as DNA: TGTGCTAGTGATTCTCGGGACAACCAAGAGACCCAGTACTTC. Its translation is CASDSRDNQETQYF.